This T cell receptor (beta chain) emerged from a study of blood T cell repertoires in COVID-19. Looking at the study overall: Spain, Italy and the United States supplied samples that represented acute and convalescent COVID-19. PBMCs, B-cell-depleted T cells, or T cells were the source of the cDNA or gDNA that made up the material.

As handled by the study authors: Nucleated cell number was recorded as an estimate derived from reference gene primer amplification. Some clones are missing from TCRdb's copy, which holds only in-frame ones; the method was immunoSEQ multiplex PCR. The DNA was the basis for D and trimming; V, J and clone size are from that table. The data contain some 180,000 clones, about 80% of them seen just once; the ten biggest clones take up roughly 7.8%. The V gene end was trimmed by 0 bases and the J gene end by 0 bases; junction bases not matched to a gene: 4. Looked up from germline, CDR1 is MNHEY and CDR2 is SVGEGT. This CDR3 spans 16 amino acids.

Sequencing input: peripheral blood. The receptor's source is a woman between 50 and 59 years old with active or convalescent COVID-19. V gene TRBV6-2 or TRBV6-3 combines with J gene TRBJ2-7; 8 bases align to TRBD2. This CDR3 reads CASSYSFGGGSYEQYF. The CDR3 nucleotides are TGTGCCAGCAGTTACTCGTTCGGGGGGGGCTCCTACGAGCAGTACTTC.